One and the same sample provided the 5 T cell receptor beta chains below, sequenced in a study of identical twins. TCRdb processed the 5' RACE reads anew with MiXCR; each CDR3 protein has one entry. There are about 340,000 distinct CDR3 sequences in the sample; 9% to 15% occur only once, and just over 7% lies in the top ten. In addition, the sample was reused for a study of yellow fever vaccine responses in identical twins.

The sample comprised CD8+ T cells sorted from blood. Receptor source: a woman aged 18-35 years in good health.

The chain carries TRBV2 and TRBJ2-3, with no clear D. The CDR3 consists of 15 residues. CDR1 is SNHLY and CDR2 is FYNNEI in the germline V gene. The ends were cut back, 4 bases at V and 1 base at J, with 12 bases in the middle. The CDR3 DNA reads as TGTGCCAGCAGTGGAGAAGGGTCGGGCACAGATACGCAGTATTTT. Its protein is CASSGEGSGTDTQYF.

There are a few counts of this clonotype. The rearrangement links TRBV14 to TRBJ2-1; tentative D call: TRBD2 (6 bases). The CDR3 loop spans 13 amino acids. V was pared by 4 bases and J by 10 bases, with 14 bases between. The germline gives CDR1 SGHDN, CDR2 FVKESK. The CDR3 spells CASSPGGWSEQFF. Here the CDR3 DNA reads TGTGCCAGCAGCCCCGGAGGGTGGTCCGAGCAGTTCTTC.

The chain combines TRBV10-1 with TRBJ2-3; D call uncertain. This CDR3 contains 16 residues. The V and J ends lost 3 bases and 2 bases respectively, with 15 bases between them. Germline loops: CDR1 WNHNN, CDR2 SYGVQD (reference sequence). The CDR3: CASSDRFETDTDTQYF. CDR3 bases: TGCGCCAGCAGTGATCGTTTCGAGACCGACACAGATACGCAGTATTTT.

This chain links TRBV2 with TRBJ2-1, with D hard to call. The V gene lost 6 bases and the J gene lost 8 bases, with 14 bases spanning the gap. The CDR3 is 13 amino acids. Germline CDR1 SNHLY, CDR2 FYNNEI. The CDR3 DNA reads TGTGCCAGCAGGGAGACTCAGATCGATGAGCAGTTCTTC. The encoded protein is CASRETQIDEQFF.

The rearrangement uses TRBV6-1 and TRBJ2-5, with D tentatively TRBD2 (7 bases). Germline V gene data show CDR1 as MNHNS and CDR2 as SASEGT. CDR3 length: 15 residues. V dropped 2 bases and J dropped 1 base, with 11 bases sitting between them. DNA for the CDR3: TGTGCCAGCAGTGAATGGGGGGGCGTCCAAGAGACCCAGTACTTC. This encodes CASSEWGGVQETQYF.